A selection of T cell receptor beta chains follows, all from one sample in a study of T cell repertoires in cytomegalovirus infection. A single record per CDR3 protein comes from TCRdb applying MiXCR to the reads. The repertoire includes nearly 650,000 distinct CDR3 sequences, approximately 25% of them detected once, and less than 10% sits in the top ten. The sequenced sample was CD8+ T cells from PBMCs. These receptor sequences come from a human donor in good health (CMV status not recorded). Some clones in this sample may be carry-over from other donors' samples. Each CDR3 is given with its conserved first and last residue. The D gene is left open where the match is weak. Only part of the rows carry a size: once, few, many, or a class if the clone is expanded.

D gene: TRBD2
clone size: .
J gene: TRBJ2-5
V gene: TRBV7-6
CDR3 DNA: TGTGTCAGCAGCTTACTAGCGGTGCTCCAAGAGACCCAGTACTTC
CDR3 protein: CVSSLLAVLQETQYF

D gene: TRBD2
clone size: .
J gene: TRBJ2-7
V gene: TRBV6-8
CDR3 DNA: TGTGCCAGTTACCCCCCGGGGGGATACGAGCTGTACTTC
CDR3 protein: CASYPPGGYELYF

D gene: TRBD1
clone size: many
J gene: TRBJ2-1
V gene: TRBV28
CDR3 DNA: TGTGCCAGCAGTGGGACAGCCAGACCCAATGAGCAGTTCTTC
CDR3 protein: CASSGTARPNEQFF

D gene: .
clone size: many
J gene: TRBJ1-5
V gene: TRBV27
CDR3 DNA: TGTGCCAGCAGTTTAGAGGACGGGGAATATCAGCCCCAGCATTTT
CDR3 protein: CASSLEDGEYQPQHF

D gene: TRBD2
clone size: many
J gene: TRBJ2-2
V gene: TRBV11-1
CDR3 DNA: TGTGCCAGCAGCCACCGGGAGGGAAACACCGGGGAGCTGTTTTTT
CDR3 protein: CASSHREGNTGELFF

D gene: .
clone size: .
J gene: TRBJ2-5
V gene: TRBV11-2
CDR3 DNA: TGTGCCAGCAGCCCTTCCCCAGCGGAGACCCAGTACTTC
CDR3 protein: CASSPSPAETQYF

D gene: TRBD1
clone size: .
J gene: TRBJ2-2
V gene: TRBV7-6
CDR3 DNA: TGTGCCAGCCTCGGGACAGGAGGGACCGGGGAGCTGTTTTTT
CDR3 protein: CASLGTGGTGELFF

D gene: .
clone size: .
J gene: TRBJ1-5
V gene: TRBV25-1
CDR3 DNA: TGTGCCAGCAGTGATGGACAGCTTAGCAATCAGCCCCAGCATTTT
CDR3 protein: CASSDGQLSNQPQHF

D gene: .
clone size: few
J gene: TRBJ2-5
V gene: TRBV7-9
CDR3 DNA: TGTGCCAGCGACTCAAACCAAGAGACCCAGTACTTC
CDR3 protein: CASDSNQETQYF

D gene: .
clone size: .
J gene: TRBJ2-1
V gene: TRBV27
CDR3 DNA: TGTGCCAGCAGTTTCGGTGGGGTCCACTTATTGAATGAGCAGTTCTTC
CDR3 protein: CASSFGGVHLLNEQFF

D gene: TRBD2
clone size: few
J gene: TRBJ2-1
V gene: TRBV19
CDR3 DNA: TGTGCCAGCTCATGGGAGGGCGCCTACAATGAGCAGTTCTTC
CDR3 protein: CASSWEGAYNEQFF

D gene: .
clone size: .
J gene: TRBJ2-5
V gene: TRBV7-9
CDR3 DNA: TGTGCCAGCAGCTTTTCCGGACAGGGAGGGATCCAAGAGACCCAGTACTTC
CDR3 protein: CASSFSGQGGIQETQYF

D gene: .
clone size: .
J gene: TRBJ1-4
V gene: TRBV7-9
CDR3 DNA: TGTGCCAGCGCAACGACTCCCTCTGAAAAACTGTTTTTT
CDR3 protein: CASATTPSEKLFF

D gene: TRBD1
clone size: .
J gene: TRBJ2-5
V gene: TRBV5-6
CDR3 DNA: TGTGCCAGCAGCATGGGACAGAGCGAAGAGACCCAGTACTTC
CDR3 protein: CASSMGQSEETQYF

D gene: .
clone size: few
J gene: TRBJ1-2
V gene: TRBV19
CDR3 DNA: TGTGCCAGTAGTATTGAAGACAGTCCGCTCAACTATGGCTACACCTTC
CDR3 protein: CASSIEDSPLNYGYTF

D gene: .
clone size: .
J gene: TRBJ2-7
V gene: TRBV20-1
CDR3 DNA: TGCAGTGCTCGTCGTTCAGGGCTCTGGGGTAACGAGCAGTACTTC
CDR3 protein: CSARRSGLWGNEQYF

D gene: .
clone size: .
J gene: TRBJ1-2
V gene: TRBV7-9
CDR3 DNA: TGTGCCAGCAGCTCCGAGGGGGGATACTATGGCTACACCTTC
CDR3 protein: CASSSEGGYYGYTF

D gene: .
clone size: .
J gene: TRBJ2-2
V gene: TRBV28
CDR3 DNA: TGTGCCAGCAGTTCAGATATCGACAGTACACTGAACACCGGGGAGCTGTTTTTT
CDR3 protein: CASSSDIDSTLNTGELFF

D gene: TRBD1
clone size: .
J gene: TRBJ1-2
V gene: TRBV4-3
CDR3 DNA: TGCGCCAGCAGCCTCGACAGGGGAAGCGGTGGCTACACCTTC
CDR3 protein: CASSLDRGSGGYTF

D gene: .
clone size: .
J gene: TRBJ1-1
V gene: TRBV27
CDR3 DNA: TGTGCCAGCCTCGGGGATACTGAAGCTTTCTTT
CDR3 protein: CASLGDTEAFF

D gene: .
clone size: .
J gene: TRBJ2-6
V gene: TRBV19
CDR3 DNA: TGTGCCAGTAGTATGGGTGGATCTGGGGCCAACGTCCTGACTTTC
CDR3 protein: CASSMGGSGANVLTF

D gene: .
clone size: .
J gene: TRBJ2-3
V gene: TRBV7-2
CDR3 DNA: TGTGCCAGCAGCTTAAACACGGGGACGCAGGGGATGCCAGATACGCAGTATTTT
CDR3 protein: CASSLNTGTQGMPDTQYF